This note documents a single TCR beta chain sequence. Antigen unknown. This record comes from a study of T cell responses to AZD1222 COVID-19 vaccine. General study points: Unmutated variant regions are reportedly targeted by nearly half of spike-specific TCRs. Seropositive at baseline were only five or six AZD1222 recipients.

The data were produced by immunoSEQ multiplex PCR, yet TCRdb's version contains in-frame clones alone and is incomplete. Of about 190,000 clones in the sample, roughly 91% were seen once. The material sequenced was peripheral blood, taken on day 0 of AZD1222 vaccination. The sequence came from an adult in good health.

CDR3 in DNA: TGTGCCAGTAGTATTAGAGGCGGGAGCTCCTACGAGCAGTACTTC. The encoded protein is CASSIRGGSSYEQYF. This chain joins TRBV19 and TRBJ2-7; 7 bases line up with TRBD2. The germline CDR1 and CDR2 sequences are LNHDA and SQIVND (reference sequence). The CDR3 runs 15 residues. V was pared by 3 bases and J by 0 bases, with 5 bases of the junction left unmatched.